This T cell receptor (beta chain) was profiled in a study of blood T cell repertoires in COVID-19 (dated by TCRdb to the early 2020s). As for the study more broadly: The collaborator samples originated in the United States, Italy and Spain and spanned the acute and convalescent phases of COVID-19. The prospective study material was composed of cDNA or gDNA derived from T cells, B-cell-depleted T cells, or PBMCs. Samples came from the ongoing ImmuneRACE study (first 160 participants) plus 1,254 subjects from 6 global collaborators. Deeply sampled blood TCRbeta repertoires from subjects exposed to, actively infected with, or recovered from COVID-19 were included in the dataset. The repertoires were made available in a free public database intended to serve as a resource for research on the immune response to SARS-CoV-2. Sample metadata almost always included a de-identified subject ID, COVID-19 status, age in years and sex. HLA class I and class II types, where available, came from metadata supplied by the sample provider rather than from assay-based typing.

In Seattle, one collaborating source enrolled patients while the infection was active and tracked those patients longitudinally over the course of disease. Each collaborating institution followed its own protocols to collect whole blood in K2EDTA tubes. For TCRbeta analysis, collaborators shipped samples as frozen whole blood, isolated PBMCs, or DNA extracted from either of those sample types. V is trimmed back by 0 bases and J by 2 bases, and the junction contains 4 bases that no gene match accounts for. The germline V gene yields SGHRS for CDR1 and YFSETQ for CDR2. The CDR3 has 15 amino acids, counting the end cysteine and phenylalanine. Only the CDR3 portion is preserved as DNA: 45 bases, with reading frame beginning at the first base. Turning to this clone: Its antigen remains undetermined. Base-call qualities are not available, and no considerably larger clone is one nucleotide away.

Study-wide findings and limitations: How much clinical and demographic metadata was included differed by source and by participant, and the metadata was provided uncurated.

TCRbeta CDR3 regions were amplified from genomic DNA by means of the immunoSEQ Assay, a bias-controlled multiplex PCR. The published analysis was carried out like this. Nucleated cell counts per sample were estimated from amplification of reference gene primers within the assay. To quantify the absolute abundance of each unique TCRbeta CDR3 rearrangement, sequence reads were collapsed and filtered. For each sample, productive Simpson clonality was calculated as the square root of Simpson's diversity index across productive rearrangements. Held by TCRdb, this immuneACCESS table contains in-frame sequences only and omits some clones. Under half of the omission traces to an unresolved V gene where checked; the cause of the rest is unknown. V, J and clone size were drawn from that table, and D and trimming were deduced from the DNA. The sample has some 68,000 clones on record, approximately 90% of them singletons. The top ten clonotypes cover roughly 3.1% of the sample.

This TCR was recovered from a woman aged 50 to 60 with COVID-19, enrolled during active disease. Recombination linked TRBV5-1 to TRBJ2-5; 7 middle bases align to TRBD2. Input material: peripheral blood. Here is the DNA: TGCGCCAGCAGCTTGGCGGGAGGATGGCAAGAGACCCAGTACTTC. Its protein is CASSLAGGWQETQYF. Supplemented by the reference TRBV5-1 and TRBJ2-5 proteins around the CDR3, the complete variable domain is KAGVTQTPRYLIKTRGQQVTLSCSPISGHRSVSWYQQTPGQGLQFLFEYFSETQRNKGNFPGRFSGRQFSNSRSEMNVSTLELGDSALYLCASSLAGGWQETQYFGPGTRLLVL.